Below, 20 T cell receptor beta chains from the same sample are listed, as sequenced in a study of blood T cell repertoires in COVID-19. Using immunoSEQ multiplex PCR, the repertoire was profiled, and TCRdb retains in-frame clones only, with some absent. This table has 190,000 or so clones, roughly four fifths appearing once. The sequenced sample was PBMCs or T cells enriched from blood (not recorded which). These receptors were collected from a man aged 35 to 55 who had recovered from COVID-19.

This chain connects TRBV11-2 to TRBJ2-1; the D is unclear. Germline V gives CDR1 SGHAT, CDR2 FQNNGV. V gave up 0 bases and J gave up 8 bases, with 11 bases separating them. This CDR3 comprises 14 residues. The CDR3 nucleotides are TGTGCCAGCAGCTTAGATCCCCGGTCGGATGAGCAGTTCTTC. Its translation is CASSLDPRSDEQFF.

The chain joins TRBV19 to TRBJ1-5, with TRBD1 as a possible D gene (5 bases). This CDR3 has 16 amino acids. Trimming removed 6 bases at V and 4 bases at J, with 19 bases between. Germline V gives CDR1 LNHDA, CDR2 SQIVND (reference sequence). The CDR3 coding sequence is TGTGCCAGTAGGGACCGTCGAAGGGGATATAATCAGCCCCAGCATTTT. This gives the protein CASRDRRRGYNQPQHF.

The gene calls are TRBV7-9 and TRBJ1-2; TRBD1 agrees at 9 bases. CDR1 is SEHNR, CDR2 FQNEAQ, per germline (reference sequence). V lost 4 bases, J lost 4 bases, and 7 bases stayed unmatched. This CDR3 contains 15 residues. This CDR3 reads CASSSGQGAGYGYTF. CDR3 in DNA: TGTGCCAGCAGCTCGGGACAGGGTGCCGGCTATGGCTACACCTTC.

In this sample, this clone turned up once. The chain is built from TRBV5-1 and TRBJ2-5; TRBD2 aligns across 7 bases. Trimming removed 6 bases from V and 2 bases from J; junction bases left unmatched: 7. CDR3 length: 14 residues. Germline loops: CDR1 SGHRS, CDR2 YFSETQ. The CDR3 loop reads CASTSQGGQETQYF. The DNA of the CDR3 is TGCGCCAGCACCTCCCAGGGAGGGCAAGAGACCCAGTACTTC.

The chain is built from TRBV19 and TRBJ1-2, with 10 bases that match TRBD1. This CDR3 contains 16 residues. Germline V gene sequence: CDR1 LNHDA, CDR2 SQIVND (reference sequence). Unmatched junction bases numbered 12, after V lost 7 bases and J lost 4 bases. In nucleotides, the CDR3 is TGTGCCAGTATCACCGGGACAGGGGCCCTGGGCTATGGCTACACCTTC. It codes for CASITGTGALGYGYTF.

The chain joins TRBV3-1 (or the pseudogene TRBV3-2) to TRBJ1-2, with 8 bases identical to TRBD1. The CDR3 spans 14 residues. Germline loops: CDR1 LGHDT, CDR2 YNNKEL (reference sequence). Germline trimming cut 6 bases from V and 7 bases from J; bases unmatched to any gene: 10. CDR3 loop: CASSIDRGRGGYTF. The CDR3 DNA follows: TGTGCCAGCAGTATAGACAGGGGACGCGGTGGCTACACCTTC.

This clone showed up just a few times. In DNA form, the CDR3 reads TGTGCCAGCAGCCGAGGAGGATCCTACGAGCAGTACTTC. This codes for CASSRGGSYEQYF. The chain couples TRBV9 to TRBJ2-7; D perhaps matches TRBD2 (5 bases). The CDR3 consists of 13 residues. Per the germline V gene, CDR1 is SGDLS and CDR2 is YYNGEE. Trimming took off 4 bases at V and 1 base at J, with 9 bases between the two ends.

The chain recombines TRBV27 with TRBJ2-5; the D is unclear. Germline V lookup: CDR1 MNHEY, CDR2 SMNVEV (reference sequence). The CDR3 has 14 residues. V lost 4 bases to trimming and J lost 0 bases, with 9 bases between them. The CDR3 here is CASSYGTDQETQYF. In nucleotides, the CDR3 is TGTGCCAGCAGTTACGGAACAGACCAAGAGACCCAGTACTTC.

This chain links TRBV7-9 with TRBJ1-4; the D gene is possibly TRBD1 (6 bases). This CDR3 contains 16 residues. The germline gives CDR1 SEHNR, CDR2 FQNEAQ (reference sequence). V was cut by 5 bases and J by 3 bases, with 16 bases left in between. The CDR3 region is CASSPSQGPSNEKLFF. The CDR3 DNA follows: TGTGCCAGCAGCCCAAGCCAGGGGCCATCTAATGAAAAACTGTTTTTT.

The V gene is TRBV30, the J gene TRBJ2-7, with 7 positions matching TRBD2. CDR1 is GTSNPN, CDR2 SVGIG, per germline (reference sequence). The CDR3 runs to 14 residues. The trim removed 7 bases at V and 2 bases at J, leaving 11 bases unmatched. The CDR3 loop reads CAYNTPGGAYEQYF. CDR3 sequence (DNA): TGTGCCTACAATACTCCTGGGGGGGCCTACGAGCAGTACTTC.

The chain joins TRBV24-1 to TRBJ2-5; a possible D gene is TRBD1 (8 bases). This CDR3 contains 15 residues. V gave up 3 bases and J gave up 5 bases, with 15 bases separating them. CDR1 KGHDR and CDR2 SFDVKD come from the germline V gene. CDR3 nucleotide sequence: TGTGCCACCAGTGATCCTGGACAGGGAGGGGAGACCCAGTACTTC. Protein product: CATSDPGQGGETQYF.

This sequence joins TRBV25-1 and TRBJ2-7, with TRBD1 as a possible D gene (5 bases). The germline V gene encodes CDR1 MGHDK and CDR2 SYGVNS. The CDR3 spans 13 residues. V was trimmed by 3 bases and J by 3 bases, leaving 9 bases between them. CDR3 sequence reads: CASSEPRVYEQYF. The CDR3, as DNA: TGTGCCAGCAGTGAGCCCAGGGTCTACGAGCAGTACTTC.

The J gene is TRBJ1-5, the V gene TRBV2, with 9 bases fitting TRBD1. CDR1 and CDR2 from the germline V gene are SNHLY and FYNNEI. The V gene end was trimmed by 8 bases and the J gene end by 4 bases; junction bases not matched to a gene: 0. The CDR3 consists of 12 residues. The CDR3 DNA reads TGTGCCAGCGGACAGGGGAATCAGCCCCAGCATTTT. Protein product: CASGQGNQPQHF.

The genes are TRBV6-2 or TRBV6-3 and TRBJ2-1; TRBD2 agrees at 8 bases. The CDR3 covers 16 residues. CDR1 MNHEY and CDR2 SVGEGT come from the germline V gene. V was pared by 2 bases and J by 5 bases, with 8 bases of the junction left unmatched. The CDR3 reads CASSYGGRSLHNEQFF. The CDR3 DNA reads TGTGCCAGCAGTTACGGCGGGAGGTCCCTTCACAATGAGCAGTTCTTC.

The chain couples TRBV5-1 to TRBJ1-4; TRBD1 is a possible D gene (6 bases). The CDR3 sequence is 15 residues long. With 4 bases removed from V and 3 bases from J, the gap between germline ends came to 13 bases. Germline V lookup: CDR1 SGHRS, CDR2 YFSETQ. CDR3 region: CASSLQGTPNEKLFF. CDR3 DNA sequence: TGCGCCAGCAGCCTTCAGGGGACACCTAATGAAAAACTGTTTTTT.

The chain employs TRBV30 and TRBJ2-5; TRBD1 matches at 7 bases. In germline, CDR1 is GTSNPN, CDR2 SVGIG (reference sequence). The trim removed 0 bases at V and 5 bases at J, leaving 9 bases unmatched. The CDR3 consists of 15 residues. CDR3 sequence: CAWSVPAGGRETQYF. Written as DNA, the CDR3 is TGTGCCTGGAGTGTACCGGCAGGGGGTAGGGAGACCCAGTACTTC.

J is TRBJ1-5 and V is TRBV29-1; TRBD1 agrees at 7 bases. The CDR3 extends over 14 amino acids. Germline loops: CDR1 SQVTM, CDR2 ANQGSEA. J gave up 4 bases and V 5 bases, and 8 bases lay outside the gene matches. In DNA form, the CDR3 reads TGCAGCGTTCGAGGGACAGACCCTAATCAGCCCCAGCATTTT. Protein sequence: CSVRGTDPNQPQHF.

The rearrangement joins TRBV19 to TRBJ2-1; 8 bases line up with TRBD2. Germline loops: CDR1 LNHDA, CDR2 SQIVND (reference sequence). V shed 3 bases, J shed 6 bases, and the junction held 7 bases outside the gene matches. CDR3 length equals 15 residues. The CDR3 is CASSIVGTSINEQFF. The CDR3 DNA is TGTGCCAGTAGTATCGTCGGGACTAGTATCAATGAGCAGTTCTTC.

The chain uses TRBV19 and TRBJ2-7; no clear D. V lost 1 base, J lost 6 bases, and 16 bases lay in between. The CDR3 runs 15 residues. Per germline, CDR1 LNHDA and CDR2 SQIVND (reference sequence). Here the CDR3 DNA reads TGTGCCAGTAGTATAGGGGTAGCCCAGAGGAGCGAGCAGTACTTC. Protein product: CASSIGVAQRSEQYF. Combining the CDR3 with reference TRBV19 and TRBJ2-7 gives the whole variable domain DGGITQSPKYLFRKEGQNVTLSCEQNLNHDAMYWYRQDPGQGLRLIYYSQIVNDFQKGDIAEGYSVSREKKESFPLTVTSAQKNPTAFYLCASSIGVAQRSEQYFGPGTRLTVT.

The rearrangement uses TRBV12-5 and TRBJ1-2; perhaps TRBD1 as D (6 bases). CDR1 LGHNT and CDR2 FRNRAP come from the germline V gene. The CDR3 is 13 amino acids. Between the trimmed V and J ends, which lost 8 bases and 5 bases, there was a span of 15 bases. The CDR3 DNA is TGTGCTAGTCGGACAGATTTTACTTATGGCTACACCTTC. Translating gives CASRTDFTYGYTF.